Listed below are T cell receptor beta chains from one sample, sequenced in a study of somatic mutations in cytotoxic T cells in rheumatoid arthritis. This table comes from immunoSEQ multiplex PCR, and its TCRdb copy is limited to in-frame clones, with some not included. The data contain some 7,000 clones, 74% of them seen just once; the ten biggest clones take up 15% to 20%. Sequenced material: CD8+ T cells sorted from blood. These receptors were taken from an adult with rheumatoid arthritis. Each CDR3 is given with its conserved first and last residue. The D gene is left open where the match is weak. For some rows the clone size is stated as once, few or many, or as a class when expanded; others skip it.

j_gene: TRBJ1-2; v_gene: TRBV11-2; d_gene: -; abundance: -; CDR3nt: TGTGCCAGCAGCTTAGACGCGGGGAGCACGGGCTACACCTTC; CDR3aa: CASSLDAGSTGYTF
j_gene: TRBJ2-7; v_gene: TRBV5-1; d_gene: TRBD1; abundance: -; CDR3nt: TGCGCCAGCAGCTACCGGGACAGAATTTACGAGCAGTACTTC; CDR3aa: CASSYRDRIYEQYF
j_gene: TRBJ1-2; v_gene: TRBV28; d_gene: -; abundance: -; CDR3nt: TGTGCCAGCAGCCCCCGCCTGCGAATCTATGGCTACACCTTC; CDR3aa: CASSPRLRIYGYTF
j_gene: TRBJ1-1; v_gene: TRBV30; d_gene: -; abundance: medium-sized; CDR3nt: TGTGCCTGGAACCATATGAACACTGAAGCTTTCTTT; CDR3aa: CAWNHMNTEAFF
j_gene: TRBJ2-7; v_gene: TRBV15; d_gene: TRBD2; abundance: few; CDR3nt: TGTGCCACCAGCAGAGATGCGCTAGCGGGAGACGAGCAGTACTTC; CDR3aa: CATSRDALAGDEQYF
j_gene: TRBJ2-7; v_gene: TRBV5-1; d_gene: TRBD1; abundance: -; CDR3nt: TGCGCCAGCAGCCCCCGAGGACAGGTTTACGAGCAGTACTTC; CDR3aa: CASSPRGQVYEQYF
j_gene: TRBJ2-1; v_gene: TRBV25-1; d_gene: -; abundance: -; CDR3nt: TGTGCCAGCAGTGAATACTTCGCGGGACCCACACCCTACAATGAGCAGTTCTTC; CDR3aa: CASSEYFAGPTPYNEQFF
j_gene: TRBJ1-2; v_gene: TRBV18; d_gene: TRBD1; abundance: -; CDR3nt: TGTGCCAGCTCACCAGAACCGCCGGGACAGGGGATCTATGGCTACACCTTC; CDR3aa: CASSPEPPGQGIYGYTF
j_gene: TRBJ2-3; v_gene: TRBV27; d_gene: -; abundance: -; CDR3nt: TGTGCCAGCAGTTTATGGGGGACGCCGAGCACAGATACGCAGTATTTT; CDR3aa: CASSLWGTPSTDTQYF
j_gene: TRBJ2-3; v_gene: TRBV28; d_gene: -; abundance: -; CDR3nt: TGTGCCAGCACCCCGGGGGACACCCCTAGCACAGATACGCAGTATTTT; CDR3aa: CASTPGDTPSTDTQYF
j_gene: TRBJ1-5; v_gene: TRBV11-2; d_gene: -; abundance: few; CDR3nt: TGTGCCAGCAGCCCCGGCGACAGTAACCCCCAGCCCCAGCATTTT; CDR3aa: CASSPGDSNPQPQHF
j_gene: TRBJ1-2; v_gene: TRBV11-2; d_gene: -; abundance: -; CDR3nt: TGTGCCAGCAGCTCGAACAGGGAGTACGGCTACACCTTC; CDR3aa: CASSSNREYGYTF
j_gene: TRBJ2-7; v_gene: TRBV30; d_gene: -; abundance: -; CDR3nt: TGTGCCTGGAGTGTGGAGTTTGGCTACGAGCAGTACTTC; CDR3aa: CAWSVEFGYEQYF
j_gene: TRBJ1-5; v_gene: TRBV10-3; d_gene: TRBD1; abundance: -; CDR3nt: TGTGCCATCAGGGACAGGGGAGATCAGCCCCAGCATTTT; CDR3aa: CAIRDRGDQPQHF
j_gene: TRBJ2-1; v_gene: TRBV15; d_gene: -; abundance: few; CDR3nt: TGTGCCACCAGCAGTAGTAGATCGCCGGGGGTTCAGTTCTTC; CDR3aa: CATSSSRSPGVQFF
j_gene: TRBJ2-7; v_gene: TRBV4-3; d_gene: TRBD2; abundance: -; CDR3nt: TGCGCCAGCAGCCAAGATGGCCTAGCGGGGGGGTTTTACGAGCAGTACTTC; CDR3aa: CASSQDGLAGGFYEQYF
j_gene: TRBJ2-1; v_gene: TRBV7-2; d_gene: -; abundance: once; CDR3nt: TGTGCCAGCAGCTCCCCCCCCAGCGGGTCAATCTACAATGAGCAGTTCTTC; CDR3aa: CASSSPPSGSIYNEQFF
j_gene: TRBJ2-7; v_gene: TRBV5-5; d_gene: -; abundance: -; CDR3nt: TGTGCCAGCTGCCCCGCGGGAAGCTCCTACAAGCAGTACTTC; CDR3aa: CASCPAGSSYKQYF
j_gene: TRBJ1-6; v_gene: TRBV4-2; d_gene: -; abundance: -; CDR3nt: TGTGCCAGCAGCCACTCTCCCCAGGGGCTTTATAATTCACCCCTCCACTTT; CDR3aa: CASSHSPQGLYNSPLHF
j_gene: TRBJ2-7; v_gene: TRBV9; d_gene: -; abundance: few; CDR3nt: TGTGCCAGCAGCGCTCGGGGGAGCTCGAGCTCCTACGAGCAGTACTTC; CDR3aa: CASSARGSSSSYEQYF
j_gene: TRBJ2-1; v_gene: TRBV7-3; d_gene: TRBD2; abundance: -; CDR3nt: TGTGCCAGCAGCTCCCTAGCGGGAGGTCACAATGAGCAGTTCTTC; CDR3aa: CASSSLAGGHNEQFF
j_gene: TRBJ2-7; v_gene: TRBV9; d_gene: TRBD2; abundance: once; CDR3nt: TGTGCCAGCAGCGCAACACCGGGACTAGCGGGAGACGAGCAGTACTTC; CDR3aa: CASSATPGLAGDEQYF
j_gene: TRBJ1-6; v_gene: TRBV7-9; d_gene: -; abundance: few; CDR3nt: TGTGCCAGCAGCCCTCTGGGGAGCTCCTATAATTCACCCCTCCACTTT; CDR3aa: CASSPLGSSYNSPLHF
j_gene: TRBJ2-7; v_gene: TRBV4-1; d_gene: TRBD1; abundance: large; CDR3nt: TGCGCCAGCAGCCCCTCACGGACAGGGCTCTCCTACGAGCAGTACTTC; CDR3aa: CASSPSRTGLSYEQYF
j_gene: TRBJ2-7; v_gene: TRBV15; d_gene: -; abundance: -; CDR3nt: TGTGCCACCAGCGCCCGGCGGGACAGCGCCGACGAGCAGTACTTC; CDR3aa: CATSARRDSADEQYF
j_gene: TRBJ2-7; v_gene: TRBV7-6; d_gene: -; abundance: -; CDR3nt: TGTGCCAGCAGCCAGGTCCCAGGCGGGGACTACGAGCAGTACTTC; CDR3aa: CASSQVPGGDYEQYF
j_gene: TRBJ2-7; v_gene: TRBV7-9; d_gene: -; abundance: few; CDR3nt: TGTGCCAGCAGCTTAGTCTCGGGATACGAGCAGTACTTC; CDR3aa: CASSLVSGYEQYF
j_gene: TRBJ1-1; v_gene: TRBV9; d_gene: -; abundance: few; CDR3nt: TGTGCCAGCATACAGAGCTCGAACACTGAAGCTTTCTTT; CDR3aa: CASIQSSNTEAFF
j_gene: TRBJ2-7; v_gene: TRBV2; d_gene: TRBD1; abundance: -; CDR3nt: TGTGCCACCTATTCTGACAGGGGGCCCTACGAGCAGTACTTC; CDR3aa: CATYSDRGPYEQYF
j_gene: TRBJ1-1; v_gene: TRBV7-2; d_gene: -; abundance: once; CDR3nt: TGTGCCAGCAGCTATACAGGGTTGGGGACTGAAGCTTTCTTT; CDR3aa: CASSYTGLGTEAFF
j_gene: TRBJ1-6; v_gene: TRBV30; d_gene: TRBD1; abundance: -; CDR3nt: TGTGCCTGGAGTGAGGGACAGGGTTATTCACCCCTCCACTTT; CDR3aa: CAWSEGQGYSPLHF
j_gene: TRBJ1-2; v_gene: TRBV7-6; d_gene: TRBD1; abundance: few; CDR3nt: TGTGCCAGCAGCCCAGAGGGGGCCGGGGGCTACACCTTC; CDR3aa: CASSPEGAGGYTF
j_gene: TRBJ2-7; v_gene: TRBV7-9; d_gene: -; abundance: few; CDR3nt: TGTGCCAGCAGCTTAGACCGGGCCACGGGGGCCTACGAGCAGTACTTC; CDR3aa: CASSLDRATGAYEQYF
j_gene: TRBJ2-6; v_gene: TRBV27; d_gene: -; abundance: -; CDR3nt: TGTGCCAGCAGTTTTCTGGCTGGGGCCAACGTCCTGACTTTC; CDR3aa: CASSFLAGANVLTF
j_gene: TRBJ2-3; v_gene: TRBV19; d_gene: TRBD2; abundance: -; CDR3nt: TGTGCCAGTAGTATAAGCGGGGGCCACGGGGGGACAGATACGCAGTATTTT; CDR3aa: CASSISGGHGGTDTQYF
j_gene: TRBJ1-4; v_gene: TRBV10-2; d_gene: -; abundance: few; CDR3nt: TGCGCCAGCGAAGGGGCAGATGAAAAACTGTTTTTT; CDR3aa: CASEGADEKLFF
j_gene: TRBJ1-3; v_gene: TRBV1; d_gene: -; abundance: -; CDR3nt: TGCACCAGCAGCCACCGTGACACCATATATTTT; CDR3aa: CTSSHRDTIYF
j_gene: TRBJ1-1; v_gene: TRBV28; d_gene: -; abundance: -; CDR3nt: TGTGCCAGCAGTTTCCCGGGGCAGATCACTGAAGCTTTCTTT; CDR3aa: CASSFPGQITEAFF
j_gene: TRBJ2-7; v_gene: TRBV15; d_gene: -; abundance: -; CDR3nt: TGTGCCACCAGCAGAGATAGGGTCTACGAGCAGTACTTC; CDR3aa: CATSRDRVYEQYF
j_gene: TRBJ2-1; v_gene: TRBV6-1; d_gene: -; abundance: -; CDR3nt: TGTGCCAGCAGGGAATTAGAGGGAAGCTCCTACAATGAGCAGTTCTTC; CDR3aa: CASRELEGSSYNEQFF
j_gene: TRBJ1-2; v_gene: TRBV6-6; d_gene: -; abundance: -; CDR3nt: TGTGCCAGCAGTTACTCGATTCGGGGGGACGGCTACACCTTC; CDR3aa: CASSYSIRGDGYTF
j_gene: TRBJ2-3; v_gene: TRBV7-2; d_gene: -; abundance: -; CDR3nt: TGTGCCAGCAGCTTAGCTGTCGCAACAGATACGCAGTATTTT; CDR3aa: CASSLAVATDTQYF
j_gene: TRBJ2-7; v_gene: TRBV2; d_gene: -; abundance: once; CDR3nt: TGTGCCAGCAGTGAAGAGACAGGAGCCTACGAGCAGTACTTC; CDR3aa: CASSEETGAYEQYF